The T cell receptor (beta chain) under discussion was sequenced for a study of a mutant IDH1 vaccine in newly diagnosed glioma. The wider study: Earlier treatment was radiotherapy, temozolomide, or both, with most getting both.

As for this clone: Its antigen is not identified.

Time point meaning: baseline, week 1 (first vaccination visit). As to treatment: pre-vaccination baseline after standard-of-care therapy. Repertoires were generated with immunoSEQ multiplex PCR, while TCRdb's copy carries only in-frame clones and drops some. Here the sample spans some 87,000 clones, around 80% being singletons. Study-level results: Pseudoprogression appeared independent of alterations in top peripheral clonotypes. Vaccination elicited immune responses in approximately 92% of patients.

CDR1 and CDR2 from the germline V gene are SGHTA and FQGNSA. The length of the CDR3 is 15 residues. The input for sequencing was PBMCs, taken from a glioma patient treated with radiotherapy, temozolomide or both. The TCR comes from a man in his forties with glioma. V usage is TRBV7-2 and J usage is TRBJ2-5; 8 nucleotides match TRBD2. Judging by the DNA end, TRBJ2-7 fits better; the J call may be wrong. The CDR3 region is CASSGGVAGSYEQYF. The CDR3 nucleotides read TGTGCCAGCAGCGGCGGGGTAGCGGGGTCCTACGAGCAGTACTTC.